This T cell receptor beta chain was captured by sequencing in a study of T cell responses to AZD1222 COVID-19 vaccine (dated by TCRdb to the early 2020s). A note on the overall study: TCR sequencing was performed for 233 trial participants, of whom 200 to 210 were given two doses of AZD1222 and around 26 were given two doses of MenACWY control vaccine. Trial participants were enrolled by age into subgroups of 18-55, 56-69 and 70-plus years, and roughly 150, 30 and 60 TCR-sequenced participants, respectively, were included in these subgroups.

The time point label on this specimen signifies: about 28 days (+/-7) after the second vaccine dose. AZD1222 recipients with second doses at about 4 weeks or about 12 weeks were pooled, because spike-specific TCR depth and breadth did not differ between schedules. Vaccinee samples were obtained from the UK trials COV001 and COV002, which included a single-blind randomized controlled phase 2/3 trial of AZD1222 (ChAdOx1 nCoV-19) in healthy adults. For TCRbeta chain sequencing, PBMC samples from trial participants were taken at day 0 and at day 28 after the second dose. The germline V gene yields SGHVS for CDR1 and FQNEAQ for CDR2. The CDR3 contains 15 residues, cysteine and phenylalanine counted. The entry retains the CDR3 DNA only, 45 bases that are in frame from base 1. The V end loses 8 bases and the J end loses 2 bases, and a stretch of 16 bases separates them. The paper as a whole reports these results and caveats: Because no day 14 peak-response samples were available, the repertoires could be characterized only after the peak T cell response. Participants were mostly white British and included more females than males, and it was suggested by the authors that clonal diversity may have been underestimated. Reportedly, close to half of the unique spike-specific TCRs recognized epitopes lying outside the regions that are mutated in the B.1.351 and B.1.1.7 variants. In the small 56-69-year group, the increase in depth fell short of significance, most likely because of low power. Vaccine-associated CD4 TCRs spanned the whole spike protein, with dominant responses in regions 160-218 and 743-854. Conclusions about previously exposed vaccinees are limited, since just five or six AZD1222 recipients were seropositive for SARS-CoV-2 at baseline. A significant rise in spike-specific TCR breadth and depth was observed after two AZD1222 doses relative to day 0 and relative to MenACWY recipients.

Concerning this clone itself: Its antigen has not been determined. No per-base quality is available; no much larger clone lies one base away.

The CDR3 regions of human TCRbeta chains were analyzed by immunosequencing. The authors processed their data as follows. TCRs in the repertoires were compared against a reference library of SARS-CoV-2-specific TCRs that had been generated with the MIRA antigen-specificity platform. Breadth was defined as the fraction of unique TCRs that were SARS-CoV-2-associated. Depth was defined as the fraction of total T cells that were SARS-CoV-2-associated. Using the MIRA data, each spike-specific TCR was mapped to the spike region that the TCR reacts to and placed in a CD4 or CD8 class. Log10-transformed breadth and depth values were compared by one-way ANOVA with Sidak's multiple comparisons tests. In its TCRdb copy, this immuneACCESS table keeps in-frame sequences only and misses some clones. Where compared with another copy, unresolved V genes explain less than half of these, and the others have no known cause. From that table come the V and J calls and clone size; the DNA was used to work out D and trimming. This sample holds about 69,000 clones; over 65% were observed only once. Approximately 25% of the sample goes to the ten largest clones.

In this chain, TRBV7-8 is recombined with TRBJ1-5, with TRBD1 as a weak D call on 5 bases. The TCR comes from an adult who received the AZD1222 COVID-19 vaccine. The starting material was peripheral blood, obtained 28 days after the second AZD1222 dose. The DNA sequence is given as TGTGCCAGCTCATTCGGGGGACGTGGCAATCAGCCCCAGCATTTT. The translation is CASSFGGRGNQPQHF.